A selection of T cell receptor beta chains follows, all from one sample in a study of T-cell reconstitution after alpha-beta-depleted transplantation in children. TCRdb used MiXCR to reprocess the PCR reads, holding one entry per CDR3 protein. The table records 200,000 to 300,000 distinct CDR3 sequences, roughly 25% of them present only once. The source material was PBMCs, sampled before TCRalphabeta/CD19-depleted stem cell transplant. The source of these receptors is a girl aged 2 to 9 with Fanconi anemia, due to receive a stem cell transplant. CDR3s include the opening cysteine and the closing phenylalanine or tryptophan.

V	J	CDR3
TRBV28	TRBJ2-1	CASRPTGTYNEQFF
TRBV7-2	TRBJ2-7	CASSLSATSGYEQYF
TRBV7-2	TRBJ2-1	CASSFLGGASNEQFF
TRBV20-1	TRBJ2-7	CSARKPTVISYEQYF
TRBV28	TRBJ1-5	CASSPTGLNSNQPQHF
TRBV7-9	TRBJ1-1	CASSSAREGEAFF
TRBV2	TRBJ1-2	CASRTGGNYGYTF
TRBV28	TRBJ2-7	CASSFPDLDSEQYF
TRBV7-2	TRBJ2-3	CASSLREGTVADTQYF
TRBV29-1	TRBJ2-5	CSVAGTSGRETQYF
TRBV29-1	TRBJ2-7	CSVVAFLNEQYF
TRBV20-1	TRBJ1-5	CSAKGHQYSNQPQHF
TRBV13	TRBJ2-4	CASSPSQVDKNIQYF
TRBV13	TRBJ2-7	CASSYWGKGTSGSQDEQYF
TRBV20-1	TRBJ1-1	CSASGSYTEAFF
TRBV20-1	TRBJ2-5	CSAEDLPETQYF
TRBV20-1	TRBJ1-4	CSAPLGVGEKLFF
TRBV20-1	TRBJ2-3	CSARDLRSSGVTDTQYF
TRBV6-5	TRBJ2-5	CASSTSGGAETQYF
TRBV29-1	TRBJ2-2	CSVAGTRGTGELFF
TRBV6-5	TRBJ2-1	CASSYWTENYGEQFF
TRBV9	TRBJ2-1	CASSSTRGTGLNEQFF
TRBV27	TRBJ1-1	CASSLSWGREGPEAFF
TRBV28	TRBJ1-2	CASSFVRAAYGYTF
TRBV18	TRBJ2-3	CASSSTRWGADTQYF
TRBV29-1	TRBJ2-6	CSVGWGTGANVLTF
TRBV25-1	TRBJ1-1	CASRQGLGTEAFF
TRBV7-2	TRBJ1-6	CASSSEVFNSPLHF
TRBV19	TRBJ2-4	CASSNSRGLGNIQYF
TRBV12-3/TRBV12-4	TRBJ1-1	CASSTKAGVEAFF
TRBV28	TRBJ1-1	CASILSINTEAFF
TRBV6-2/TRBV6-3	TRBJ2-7	CASSSTGVGEQYF
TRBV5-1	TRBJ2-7	CASSLAPGTSGNYEQYF
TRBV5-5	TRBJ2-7	CASSGPKSYEQYF
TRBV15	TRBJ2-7	CATSSQMGQYYEQYF
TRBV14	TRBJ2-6	CASSQAGSGANVLTF
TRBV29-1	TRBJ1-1	CSVEEQVNTEAFF
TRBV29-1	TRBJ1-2	CSVECRGRECANYGYTF
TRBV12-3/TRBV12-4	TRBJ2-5	CASSLAIAGVETQYF
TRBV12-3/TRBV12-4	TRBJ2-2	CASSMRVNTGELFF
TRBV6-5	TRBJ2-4	CASSYSPLPLAKNIQYF
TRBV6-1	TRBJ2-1	CASSALAGAQASYNEQFF
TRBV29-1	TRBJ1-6	CSVRSSYNSPLHF
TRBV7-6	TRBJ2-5	CASSLNAGQETQYF
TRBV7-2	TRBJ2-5	CASSLAVETQYF
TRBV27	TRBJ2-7	CASSFQQPTIYEQYF
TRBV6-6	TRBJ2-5	CASRAGGETQYF
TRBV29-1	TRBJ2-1	CSVEDWVSSYNEQFF
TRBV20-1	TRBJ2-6	CSVRVPTGTNSGANVLTF
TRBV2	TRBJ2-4	CASSEWSSARENIQYF